The subject of this entry is one T cell receptor beta chain. Its antigen is as yet unknown. Together with a sample-barcoded 5' primer, a J-beta primer mix was included in a second PCR lasting roughly 6 to 12 cycles. The yield of each sample was at least 2.5 million CDR3-containing paired-end reads. Each CDR3 protein is one row after TCRdb ran MiXCR on the 5' RACE reads. The sample consists of some 780,000 distinct CDR3 sequences, 45% to 70% of them appearing once. This CDR3 has 12 amino acids. Germline V gene data show CDR1 as SGHAT and CDR2 as FQNNGV. Trimming left V 2 bases short and J 5 bases short, with 5 bases between. This sample stems from a study of blood T cells in healthy people across ages. The study, taken as a whole, reports: Significant beta diversity loss was already apparent by age approximately 40, declining roughly linearly.

This receptor was obtained from a man aged 40-49 years in good health. Sequencing was done on a sample of blood. The V and J genes are TRBV11-2 and TRBJ2-3; D remains unclear. The CDR3 sequence: CASSLMEDTQYF. For the CDR3, the DNA is TGTGCCAGCAGCTTAATGGAAGATACGCAGTATTTT. Drawing the rest from reference TRBV11-2 and TRBJ2-3, the complete variable domain is EAGVAQSPRYKIIEKRQSVAFWCNPISGHATLYWYQQILGQGPKLLIQFQNNGVVDDSQLPKDRFSAERLKGVDSTLKIQPAKLEDSAVYLCASSLMEDTQYFGPGTRLTVL.